This T cell receptor (beta chain) was captured in a study of blood T cells in healthy people across ages. For this clonotype: Its specificity is not known. A single base separates this from a much larger clone, so it may be a read error.

The CDR3 spans 15 residues. The germline V gene has CDR1 SGDLS and CDR2 YYNGEE. Between the trimmed V and J ends, which lost 3 bases and 3 bases, there was a span of 13 bases. Through a sample-barcoded 5' primer and a J-beta primer mix, a second PCR was run for 7 to 11 cycles. MiXCR, applied by TCRdb to the 5' RACE reads, yields one record per CDR3 protein. Of roughly 1.7 million distinct CDR3 sequences listed, 30% to 40% were seen once; the top ten hold 11%. Whole-study findings and limits: Samples with more naive T cells showed higher observed beta diversity.

The chain joins TRBV9 to TRBJ2-1; D possibly corresponds to TRBD2 (6 bases). The sample consisted of blood. The source is a woman in her twenties or thirties in good health. CDR3 sequence reads: CASSGDGGRYNEQFF. The DNA of the CDR3 is TGTGCCAGCAGCGGAGACGGGGGACGCTACAATGAGCAGTTCTTC.